A selection of T cell receptor beta chains follows, all from one sample in a study of T cells after yellow fever vaccination. TCRdb analysed the 5' RACE reads with MiXCR anew, one entry per CDR3 protein. Altogether about 150,000 distinct CDR3 sequences are present, around 6.3% being singletons, with the ten largest covering approximately 0.59%. This specimen consisted of CD4+ T cells sorted from PBMCs, obtained 10 days after the yellow fever booster vaccination. Receptor source: a man younger than 45 who received the YFV17D yellow fever vaccine. Both conserved end residues are part of each CDR3. A D gene is named only where the DNA matches it firmly. Expanded clones get a size class; other rows say once, few or many, or leave the size out.

TRBV7-8	TRBJ1-1	.	many	TGTGCCAGCAGCTTAGTGGGCAGGGGCGGGGAAGCTTTCTTT	CASSLVGRGGEAFF
TRBV29-1	TRBJ1-1	TRBD1	many	TGCAGCGTTGATTGGACAGGAAACACTGAAGCTTTCTTT	CSVDWTGNTEAFF
TRBV25-1	TRBJ1-6	.	few	TGTGCCACCAGTACAAAGTATAATTCACCCCTCCACTTT	CATSTKYNSPLHF
TRBV12-3/TRBV12-4	TRBJ2-3	TRBD2	many	TGTGCCAGCAGTCCTAGGACTAGCGGTAGCACAGATACGCAGTATTTT	CASSPRTSGSTDTQYF
TRBV20-1	TRBJ2-7	TRBD2	many	TGCAGTGCTAGAGATTCTTTGGCTAGCGGGAACCACGAGCAGTACTTC	CSARDSLASGNHEQYF
TRBV15	TRBJ1-5	.	many	TGTGCCACCAGCATGAGTCTGGATATGCCCCAGCATTTT	CATSMSLDMPQHF
TRBV6-5	TRBJ2-4	TRBD1	many	TGTGCCAGCAGTTTCTCCCCCCCAGGGGGCGGTTTTGCCAAAAACATTCAGTACTTC	CASSFSPPGGGFAKNIQYF
TRBV20-1	TRBJ2-3	TRBD2	many	TGCAGTGCAAGAGGTAGCGGGTGGGGTGCAGATACGCAGTATTTT	CSARGSGWGADTQYF
TRBV18	TRBJ2-3	.	many	TGTGCCAGCTCACCACCAACACACACAGATACGCAGTATTTT	CASSPPTHTDTQYF
TRBV7-2	TRBJ2-3	.	many	TGTGCCAGCAGCTCTCCGGTGGGGGATACGCAGTATTTT	CASSSPVGDTQYF
TRBV6-2/TRBV6-3	TRBJ2-3	.	few	TGTGCCAGCAGTTATCGGGAGAGAGATACGCAGTATTTT	CASSYRERDTQYF
TRBV5-1	TRBJ2-4	.	many	TGCGCCAGCAGCTTGGAGGGGGGGAAAAACATTCAGTACTTC	CASSLEGGKNIQYF
TRBV10-2	TRBJ2-1	TRBD2	many	TGCGCCAGCAGTCTTCTAGCGGGGGTCCCTATATACAATGAGCAGTTCTTC	CASSLLAGVPIYNEQFF
TRBV20-1	TRBJ2-5	.	.	TGCAGTGCTAGAGATCAAGGCAGGGCCGTGGAGACCCAGTACTTC	CSARDQGRAVETQYF
TRBV12-3/TRBV12-4	TRBJ2-1	.	many	TGTGCCAGCAGTTTAGCGAGGACGAGTCATGAGCAGTTCTTC	CASSLARTSHEQFF
TRBV19	TRBJ2-1	TRBD2	.	TGTGCCAGTAGTGAACAGACTAGCGGCAAGGTAGGGAATGAGCAGTTCTTC	CASSEQTSGKVGNEQFF
TRBV20-1	TRBJ2-7	.	many	TGCAGTGCTAGAGATCGTCGGGGTTTCTCCTACGAGCAGTACTTC	CSARDRRGFSYEQYF
TRBV7-2	TRBJ2-1	.	many	TGTGCCAGCGGGTACAGCTCCTACAATGAGCAGTTCTTC	CASGYSSYNEQFF
TRBV27	TRBJ2-1	TRBD2	many	TGTGCCAGCAAGGGCCGACTAGCGCGCAATGAGCAGTTCTTC	CASKGRLARNEQFF
TRBV20-1	TRBJ2-1	TRBD2	many	TGCAGTGCTAGAGATACGGGAGGAGGTTACAATGAGCAGTTCTTC	CSARDTGGGYNEQFF
TRBV19	TRBJ2-7	.	.	TGTGCCAGTAGTAACCAGTTCTACGAGCAGTACTTC	CASSNQFYEQYF
TRBV5-5	TRBJ2-5	.	.	TGTGCCATCGGCCAGGCGCGCGTCTGGGAGACCCAGTACTTC	CAIGQARVWETQYF
TRBV13	TRBJ1-5	TRBD1	many	TGTGCCAGCAGCCTTTTAGGGGGCAGGGATTCAGGGCAGCCCCAGCATTTT	CASSLLGGRDSGQPQHF
TRBV3-1	TRBJ2-1	.	many	TGTGCCAGCAGCCAAGATGTGGGCTACAATGAGCAGTTCTTC	CASSQDVGYNEQFF
TRBV7-2	TRBJ2-7	.	many	TGTGCCAGCAGCTTAGATTATGACTACGAGCAGTACTTC	CASSLDYDYEQYF
TRBV11-2	TRBJ2-1	TRBD1	many	TGTGCCAGCAGCACAACGCGGACAGGTTCGGGTGAGCAGTTCTTC	CASSTTRTGSGEQFF
TRBV7-2	TRBJ2-5	.	few	TGTGCCAGCACGCAAATCAAGGGAGCAGGGGAGACCCAGTACTTC	CASTQIKGAGETQYF
TRBV12-3/TRBV12-4	TRBJ2-2	.	many	TGTGCCAGCAGGGGGAATTGGGGGCTTACGAACACCGGGGAGCTGTTTTTT	CASRGNWGLTNTGELFF
TRBV12-5	TRBJ2-1	.	few	TGTGCTAGTGGTTTCTACTACAATGAGCAGTTCTTC	CASGFYYNEQFF
TRBV7-9	TRBJ2-3	TRBD2	many	TGTGCCAGCAGCTTACTAGCGGGAGAACGCACAGATACGCAGTATTTT	CASSLLAGERTDTQYF
TRBV20-1	TRBJ2-3	.	many	TGCAGTGCTAGAGAGGGGGCCAGCACAGATACGCAGTATTTT	CSAREGASTDTQYF
TRBV6-5	TRBJ1-6	.	.	TGTGCCAGCAGTTACTCGGACTTCTCGAGCTCCTATAATTCACCCCTCCACTTT	CASSYSDFSSSYNSPLHF
TRBV29-1	TRBJ2-3	.	many	TGCAGCGTTGGTGGGCGCACAGATACGCAGTATTTT	CSVGGRTDTQYF
TRBV4-1	TRBJ2-1	TRBD2	many	TGCGCCAGCAGCCTCAACCCGGGGGGGGGCGGATCCTACAATGAGCAGTTCTTC	CASSLNPGGGGSYNEQFF
TRBV7-2	TRBJ2-5	.	many	TGTGCCAGCAGCTTAGTAACAAATTCTGGGTCAACCCAGTACTTC	CASSLVTNSGSTQYF
TRBV5-1	TRBJ2-7	TRBD2	many	TGCGCCAGCTCCCTAAATCTAGCGGGAAAAGCCTACGAGCAGTACTTC	CASSLNLAGKAYEQYF
TRBV5-8	TRBJ2-7	TRBD1	many	TGTGCCACCTTAGGTCCCGGGACAGGGACCTACGAGCAGTACTTC	CATLGPGTGTYEQYF
TRBV7-2	TRBJ2-1	.	many	TGTGCCAGCAGCTTTAGTTCCTACAATGAGCAGTTCTTC	CASSFSSYNEQFF
TRBV20-1	TRBJ2-7	TRBD2	many	TGCAGTGCTAGACTAGCGGGAGACCTTCGTGGCGAGCAGTACTTC	CSARLAGDLRGEQYF
TRBV20-1	TRBJ1-6	.	many	TGCAGTGCTAGAGGCAGGGGTAATAATTCACCCCTCCACTTT	CSARGRGNNSPLHF
TRBV30	TRBJ1-1	.	many	TGTGCCTGGAGAGTAGCCAGTAAGAACACTGAAGCTTTCTTT	CAWRVASKNTEAFF
TRBV11-3	TRBJ1-5	.	many	TGTGCCAGCAGCTTCGGACAGAGCCTTAGCAATCAGCCCCAGCATTTT	CASSFGQSLSNQPQHF